The next 16 T cell receptor beta chains were all read from a single sample in a study of beta chain features in type 1 diabetes. Reverse transcription of all isolated RNA meant that expressed TCRB transcripts were sequenced. The protocol was immunoSEQ multiplex PCR, while the TCRdb copy is restricted to in-frame clones and leaves out a portion. The sample holds over 500,000 clones, around 15% seen once. The sequenced sample consisted of naive CD4+ T cells from blood. These TCRs come from a young man in good health.

This clone was seen a few times. The rearrangement joins TRBV27 to TRBJ2-1; D might be TRBD2 (5 bases). The V gene's germline CDR1 is MNHEY and CDR2 SMNVEV (reference sequence). V lost 0 bases to trimming and J lost 2 bases, with 14 bases between them. CDR3 length: 17 amino acids. CDR3 region: CASSLSPVAFAYNEQFF. In nucleotides, the CDR3 is TGTGCCAGCAGTTTATCACCCGTAGCGTTTGCCTACAATGAGCAGTTCTTC.

This clone has more than one count but fewer than ten. The chain recombines TRBV6-5 with TRBJ1-5; 7 nucleotides line up with TRBD1. Per the germline V gene, CDR1 is MNHEY and CDR2 is SVGAGI. Unmatched junction bases numbered 6, after V lost 8 bases and J lost 2 bases. The CDR3 runs 14 residues. DNA for the CDR3: TGTGCCAGCTCGAGGGGGCTGGGCAATCAGCCCCAGCATTTT. Translating it yields CASSRGLGNQPQHF.

The chain employs TRBV30 and TRBJ1-6; no clear D gene. Deletions cut 5 bases from V and 0 bases from J, with 14 bases between. The CDR3 is 16 amino acids. Germline-derived CDR1 and CDR2 are GTSNPN and SVGIG (reference sequence). This CDR3 reads CAWFPRAFSYNSPLHF. CDR3 sequence (DNA): TGTGCCTGGTTCCCAAGGGCATTCTCCTATAATTCACCCCTCCACTTT. Complete variable domain (other parts from reference TRBV30 and TRBJ1-6): SQTIHQWPATLVQPVGSPLSLECTVEGTSNPNLYWYRQAAGRGLQLLFYSVGIGQISSEVPQNLSASRPQDRQFILSSKKLLLSDSGFYLCAWFPRAFSYNSPLHFGNGTRLTVT.

The sample holds a few counts of this clone. The rearrangement uses TRBV6-5 and TRBJ1-5, with D possibly being TRBD1 (6 bases). Germline V lookup: CDR1 MNHEY, CDR2 SVGAGI. This CDR3 is built from 15 residues. V was clipped by 8 bases and J by 7 bases, with 21 bases between them. The CDR3, as DNA: TGTGCCAGCTGGACGAACTCAGGGGTGCGGCAGCCCCAGCATTTT. Its protein product is CASWTNSGVRQPQHF.

This clone was seen a handful of times. The rearrangement joins TRBV7-9 to TRBJ1-4, with TRBD1 matching over 9 bases. Germline CDR1 SEHNR, CDR2 FQNEAQ (reference sequence). After removal of 5 bases from V and 8 bases from J, the junction contained 9 bases not matched to a gene. This CDR3 comprises 15 residues. CDR3 protein: CASSPLRDRDEKLFF. The DNA for the CDR3 is TGTGCCAGCAGCCCCCTCCGGGACAGGGACGAAAAACTGTTTTTT.

In its sample, this clone was seen a few times. V gene TRBV5-1 combines with J gene TRBJ1-4; TRBD1 matches 7 bases. This CDR3 comprises 14 residues. After removal of 4 bases from V and 11 bases from J, the junction contained 11 bases not matched to a gene. The germline V gene has CDR1 SGHRS and CDR2 YFSETQ. CDR3 in amino acids: CASSQTTGREKLFF. In nucleotides, the CDR3 is TGCGCCAGCAGCCAAACGACAGGGAGAGAGAAACTGTTTTTT.

The rearrangement joins TRBV28 to TRBJ2-7; D uncertain. The CDR3 runs 12 residues. The V and J ends lost 7 bases and 4 bases respectively, with 11 bases between them. Germline loops: CDR1 MDHEN, CDR2 SYDVKM. CDR3 residues: CASTSKPYEQYF. In DNA, the CDR3 is TGTGCCAGCACTTCTAAACCGTACGAGCAGTACTTC.

The chain links TRBV7-8 to TRBJ1-3; D remains ambiguous. V was shortened by 6 bases and J by 0 bases, with 6 bases between the two germline ends. This CDR3 has 13 amino acids. CDR1 and CDR2 (germline): SGHVS, FQNEAQ. The CDR3 DNA is TGTGCCAGCAGATACAGCTCTGGAAACACCATATATTTT. Protein product: CASRYSSGNTIYF.

This clone turned up a few times. The chain employs TRBV27 and TRBJ2-1; 8 nucleotides line up with TRBD2. Trimming cost V 5 bases and J 13 bases; bases outside gene matches: 7. Germline V CDR1 and CDR2: MNHEY, SMNVEV (reference sequence). The CDR3 runs 12 residues. The CDR3 sequence: CASSPLGLGQFF. The CDR3 DNA reads as TGTGCCAGCAGTCCCCTGGGACTAGGTCAGTTCTTC.

V is TRBV5-1 and J is TRBJ2-5; 15 nucleotides match TRBD2. CDR1 SGHRS and CDR2 YFSETQ come from the germline V gene. The length of the CDR3 is 15 residues. V shed 4 bases, J shed 5 bases, and the junction held 3 bases outside the gene matches. The CDR3, as DNA: TGCGCCAGCAGCGATGGACTAGCGGGAGGGGAGACCCAGTACTTC. Translated: CASSDGLAGGETQYF.

This clone was detected a few times. V usage is TRBV29-1 and J usage is TRBJ1-1; 8 nucleotides align to TRBD1. Trimming removed 5 bases from V and 3 bases from J; junction bases left unmatched: 2. The germline gives CDR1 SQVTM, CDR2 ANQGSEA. This CDR3 has 12 residues. The CDR3 loop reads CSVHRGYTEAFF. The CDR3 DNA reads as TGCAGCGTTCACAGGGGGTACACTGAAGCTTTCTTT.

The V gene is TRBV5-4, the J gene TRBJ1-4; D might be TRBD1 (6 bases). The length of the CDR3 is 15 residues. Deletions cut 4 bases from V and 4 bases from J, with 14 bases between. Germline CDR1 and CDR2: SGHNT and YYREEE (reference sequence). The DNA of the CDR3 is TGTGCCAGCAGCCTCGGACAGACTATTAATGAAAAACTGTTTTTT. It yields the protein CASSLGQTINEKLFF.

The J gene is TRBJ1-1, the V gene TRBV2; D is undetermined. The CDR3 covers 11 residues. CDR1 SNHLY and CDR2 FYNNEI come from the germline V gene. Trimming took 6 bases from V and 11 from J, leaving 13 bases between them. CDR3 sequence reads: CASRPVELAFF. The CDR3 bases are TGTGCCAGCAGGCCGGTCGAGCTGGCTTTCTTT. The variable domain in full, completed from reference TRBV2 and TRBJ1-1, reads EPEVTQTPSHQVTQMGQEVILRCVPISNHLYFYWYRQILGQKVEFLVSFYNNEISEKSEIFDDQFSVERPDGSNFTLKIRSTKLEDSAMYFCASRPVELAFFGQGTRLTVV.

The chain's CDR3 is CAISAGLDQETQYF. The CDR3 DNA is TGTGCCATCAGTGCAGGGTTAGACCAAGAGACCCAGTACTTC. The chain combines TRBV10-3 with TRBJ2-5; D might be TRBD1 (5 bases). Trimming took off 4 bases at V and 0 bases at J, with 9 bases between the two ends. This CDR3 region has 14 residues. CDR1 ENHRY and CDR2 SYGVKD come from the germline V gene.

This clone showed up just a few times. The chain couples TRBV7-2 to TRBJ2-7; D is uncertain. Deletions cut 2 bases from V and 2 bases from J, with 4 bases between. CDR3 length equals 12 residues. The germline CDR1 and CDR2 sequences are SGHTA and FQGNSA. The CDR3 DNA is TGTGCCAGCAGCTTAAACCCCTACGAGCAGTACTTC. It specifies CASSLNPYEQYF.

This clone was seen only a few times. The V gene is TRBV5-1, the J gene TRBJ1-2; no reliable D call. The CDR3 length is 11 residues. Germline V CDR1 and CDR2: SGHRS, YFSETQ. The germline V and J ends were trimmed by 4 bases and 7 bases, with 8 bases remaining between them. In DNA form, the CDR3 reads TGCGCCAGCAGCAGTGCGAGTGGCTACACCTTC. As protein: CASSSASGYTF.